Below are 5 T cell receptor beta chains sequenced from a single sample in a study of blood T cell repertoires in COVID-19. Some clones are missing from TCRdb's copy, which holds only in-frame ones; the method was immunoSEQ multiplex PCR. The sample holds about 170,000 clones, more than 70% seen once. The specimen was peripheral blood. The receptors come from an elderly woman with active or convalescent COVID-19.

A single count supports this clone. The chain is built from TRBV3-1 (or the pseudogene TRBV3-2) and TRBJ2-1; the D gene is possibly TRBD2 (7 bases). CDR3 size: 15 residues. The germline V gene encodes CDR1 LGHDT and CDR2 YNNKEL (reference sequence). V was pared by 4 bases and J by 10 bases, with 20 bases between. This chain's CDR3 is CASSPGGGDYGEQFF. CDR3 sequence (DNA): TGTGCCAGCAGCCCCGGGGGCGGGGACTACGGCGAGCAGTTCTTC.

The rearrangement joins TRBV6-6 to TRBJ1-3; no clear D gene. The V and J ends lost 0 bases and 1 base respectively, with 4 bases between them. The CDR3 length is 14 residues. Germline CDR1 is MNHNY and CDR2 is SVGAGI (reference sequence). CDR3 amino acids: CASSYSGSGNTIYF. The CDR3 DNA is TGTGCCAGCAGTTACTCCGGGTCTGGAAACACCATATATTTT.

The rearrangement links TRBV6-5 to TRBJ1-2, with D perhaps matching TRBD1 (6 bases). The CDR3 spans 14 residues. CDR1 and CDR2 from the germline V gene are MNHEY and SVGAGI. V was trimmed by 4 bases and J by 5 bases, leaving 14 bases between them. The CDR3 coding sequence is TGTGCCAGCAGTTCTACAGGGTTATATTATGGCTACACCTTC. It translates to CASSSTGLYYGYTF.

J is TRBJ2-7 and V is TRBV19; 10 bases match TRBD2. The germline CDR1 and CDR2 sequences are LNHDA and SQIVND (reference sequence). This CDR3 has 14 residues. J lost 3 bases, V lost 5 bases, and 4 bases had no gene match. For the CDR3, the DNA is TGTGCCAGTAGTGAGCGGGAGGGCCTCTACGAGCAGTACTTC. This translates into CASSEREGLYEQYF.

V usage is TRBV13 and J usage is TRBJ2-7; tentatively, D is TRBD1 (6 bases). There are 14 residues in the CDR3. Between the trimmed V and J ends, which lost 5 bases and 2 bases, there was a span of 13 bases. Germline V gives CDR1 PRHDT, CDR2 FYEKMQ (reference sequence). The CDR3 DNA reads TGTGCCAGCAGCGCAAACAGGGTGGCCTACGAGCAGTACTTC. This codes for CASSANRVAYEQYF.